This TCR beta chain came from a study of post-analysis software for immune sequencing data. Study observations and caveats: There were a few TRBV segments more frequent in patients than controls, and TRBV5-6, TRBV5-1 and TRBV20-1 were among them.

Germline-derived CDR1 and CDR2 are SGHRS and YFSETQ. CDR3 length equals 14 residues. V trimming: 3 bases; J trimming: 8 bases; junction bases outside the gene matches: 7. On this clonotype itself: Its antigen is still unknown.

Sequencing libraries made from TCR beta cDNA carried unique molecular identifiers. Via MiXCR, TCRdb re-called the PCR reads, giving one row per CDR3 protein. Among 400,000 to 500,000 distinct CDR3 sequences listed, roughly 38% were seen once. The sequencing sample was made of blood. This chain uses TRBV5-1 with TRBJ1-4, with 7 bases aligning to TRBD1. This sequence was found in a girl aged 2 to 10 with multiple sclerosis. The CDR3 here is CASSWDYRGEKLFF. The CDR3 DNA reads as TGCGCCAGCAGCTGGGATTACAGGGGAGAAAAACTGTTTTTT.